What follows are 29 T cell receptor beta chains derived from one specimen sequenced in a study of blood T cell repertoires in COVID-19. Sequenced by immunoSEQ multiplex PCR; TCRdb stores in-frame clones only, minus some. The table records about 440,000 clones, 70% to 90% of them present only once. The sample was PBMCs or T cells enriched from blood (not recorded which). The receptor source for this set is a woman younger than 35 with acute COVID-19.

This rearrangement joins TRBV30 to TRBJ2-7; 9 positions match TRBD1. V lost 0 bases, J lost 3 bases, and 6 bases stayed unmatched. The V gene's germline CDR1 is GTSNPN and CDR2 SVGIG (reference sequence). This CDR3 contains 15 residues. For the CDR3, the DNA is TGTGCCTGGAGTGTACAGGGGGCTGTGTTCTACGAGCAGTACTTC. It specifies CAWSVQGAVFYEQYF.

This clone showed up just a few times. The chain combines TRBV19 with TRBJ1-2; 8 bases are shared with TRBD1. This CDR3 contains 15 residues. Germline-derived CDR1 and CDR2 are LNHDA and SQIVND (reference sequence). Trimming removed 5 bases from V and 3 bases from J; junction bases left unmatched: 8. In DNA, the CDR3 is TGTGCCAGTAGTCGGCAGGGGGCGCGGCACTATGGCTACACCTTC. It codes for CASSRQGARHYGYTF.

The chain carries TRBV7-2 and TRBJ2-3; 9 bases line up with TRBD1. CDR3 length: 16 residues. The trim removed 1 base at V and 4 bases at J, leaving 6 bases unmatched. Germline V gene lookup returns CDR1 SGHTA and CDR2 FQGNSA. CDR3 bases: TGTGCCAGCAGCTTAGGGGACAGGGTCATTTCAGATACGCAGTATTTT. Protein: CASSLGDRVISDTQYF.

The chain recombines TRBV5-1 with TRBJ1-2; 10 positions agree with TRBD1. The germline V gene has CDR1 SGHRS and CDR2 YFSETQ. CDR3 length equals 14 residues. V gave up 0 bases and J gave up 8 bases; unmatched junction bases: 4. CDR3 bases: TGCGCCAGCAGCTTGGTGGAGACAGGGGGCGGCTACACCTTC. Its protein product is CASSLVETGGGYTF.

The chain has TRBV12-3 or TRBV12-4 and TRBJ1-1; 9 nucleotides align to TRBD1. The junction had 2 bases not matched to a gene; V was cut back by 6 bases and J by 3 bases. CDR3 size: 13 residues. The CDR3 DNA follows: TGTGCCAGCAGCAGGACAGGGGACACTGAAGCTTTCTTT. Its translation is CASSRTGDTEAFF.

This rearrangement joins TRBV5-4 to TRBJ2-7, with TRBD1 matching over 8 bases. Trimming removed 6 bases from V and 2 bases from J; junction bases left unmatched: 10. The CDR3 covers 15 residues. Germline values: CDR1 SGHNT, CDR2 YYREEE (reference sequence). The CDR3 protein is CASTFGVGQAYEQYF. For the CDR3, the DNA is TGTGCCAGCACGTTTGGTGTGGGACAGGCCTACGAGCAGTACTTC.

In this sample, this clone turned up once. This rearrangement joins TRBV6-6 to TRBJ2-1, with a tentative D call TRBD2 (6 bases). Germline-derived CDR1 and CDR2 are MNHNY and SVGAGI (reference sequence). CDR3 length: 14 amino acids. Trimming took 2 bases from V and 9 from J, leaving 14 bases between them. CDR3 residues: CASSYLRENGEQFF. CDR3 DNA sequence: TGTGCCAGCAGTTACCTCCGGGAGAATGGTGAGCAGTTCTTC.

The chain uses TRBV5-4 and TRBJ2-3, with a tentative D call TRBD2 (6 bases). CDR3 length: 15 residues. Germline loops: CDR1 SGHNT, CDR2 YYREEE (reference sequence). The V gene lost 1 base and the J gene lost 7 bases, with 16 bases spanning the gap. In nucleotides, the CDR3 is TGTGCCAGCAGCTTGCGGCAGCCGGGGGTGAATACGCAGTATTTT. Translating it yields CASSLRQPGVNTQYF.

The chain employs TRBV7-2 and TRBJ1-2; unclear D gene. This CDR3 has 16 residues. Per the germline V gene, CDR1 is SGHTA and CDR2 is FQGNSA. Trimming pared 1 base from V and 7 bases from J, leaving 19 bases between. The CDR3 loop reads CASSLGSSEGRSGYTF. The CDR3 nucleotides are TGTGCCAGCAGCTTAGGGTCCTCTGAAGGGAGGTCTGGCTACACCTTC.

This CDR3 is CASSSGASANEQFF. CDR3 coding DNA: TGTGCCAGCAGTAGTGGGGCTTCGGCCAATGAGCAGTTCTTC. The chain couples TRBV6-5 to TRBJ2-1; D is possibly TRBD1 (5 bases). V lost 5 bases to trimming and J lost 6 bases, with 14 bases between them. The V gene's germline CDR1 is MNHEY and CDR2 SVGAGI. This CDR3 is built from 14 residues.

The chain combines TRBV27 with TRBJ2-3; 11 nucleotides agree with TRBD2. V was clipped by 4 bases and J by 7 bases; unmatched bases: 10. The CDR3 is made up of 16 amino acids. Germline-derived CDR1 and CDR2 are MNHEY and SMNVEV (reference sequence). The CDR3 spells CASSSLAGGPGNTQYF. CDR3 sequence (DNA): TGTGCCAGCAGTTCATTAGCGGGAGGGCCAGGAAATACGCAGTATTTT.

The chain carries TRBV27 and TRBJ2-5, with D perhaps matching TRBD1 (6 bases). From germline, CDR1 is MNHEY and CDR2 SMNVEV (reference sequence). V was shortened by 3 bases and J by 2 bases, with 13 bases between the two germline ends. The CDR3 length is 15 residues. The CDR3 DNA is TGTGCCAGCAGTTTTGGGGGCACGAGTCAAGAGACCCAGTACTTC. This translates into CASSFGGTSQETQYF.

The chain is built from TRBV18 and TRBJ2-1; no clear D. The CDR3 has 14 amino acids. The V gene's germline CDR1 is KGHSH and CDR2 LQKENI. V was cut by 3 bases and J by 4 bases, with 10 bases left in between. CDR3 nucleotide sequence: TGTGCCAGCTCACCCCGCGACGGGTACAATGAGCAGTTCTTC. Translated: CASSPRDGYNEQFF.

V is TRBV2 and J is TRBJ1-2; no firm D call. The CDR3 spans 11 residues. V dropped 11 bases and J dropped 6 bases, with 13 bases sitting between them. Germline assignment: CDR1 SNHLY and CDR2 FYNNEI. CDR3 sequence reads: CAAWASDGYTF. The CDR3 DNA follows: TGTGCCGCATGGGCCTCGGATGGCTACACCTTC.

The sample holds a few counts of this clone. J is TRBJ1-5 and V is TRBV3-1 (or the pseudogene TRBV3-2); D gene ambiguous. V was shortened by 5 bases and J by 6 bases, with 14 bases between the two germline ends. The CDR3 consists of 14 residues. Germline-derived CDR1 and CDR2 are LGHDT and YNNKEL (reference sequence). The CDR3 DNA reads TGTGCCAGCAGCGCCGGGGAGGGTAGTCAGCCCCAGCATTTT. Encoded protein: CASSAGEGSQPQHF.

This clone appeared a few times. The rearrangement uses TRBV7-9 and TRBJ2-2; D perhaps matches TRBD1 (6 bases). With 0 bases removed from V and 2 bases from J, the gap between germline ends came to 10 bases. Germline V gene sequence: CDR1 SEHNR, CDR2 FQNEAQ (reference sequence). The CDR3 runs to 16 residues. CDR3 residues: CASSLARDTNTGELFF. The CDR3 bases are TGTGCCAGCAGCTTAGCCCGGGACACAAACACCGGGGAGCTGTTTTTT. Based on the CDR3 plus reference TRBV7-9 and TRBJ2-2, the full variable domain is DTGVSQNPRHKITKRGQNVTFRCDPISEHNRLYWYRQTLGQGPEFLTYFQNEAQLEKSRLLSDRFSAERPKGSFSTLEIQRTEQGDSAMYLCASSLARDTNTGELFFGEGSRLTVL.

V usage is TRBV2 and J usage is TRBJ2-5; D is uncertain. Trimming removed 8 bases from V and 1 base from J, with 11 bases in between. Germline CDR1 is SNHLY and CDR2 is FYNNEI. This CDR3 has 13 amino acids. The DNA of the CDR3 is TGTGCCAGCCGCCGCCAGTTCCAAGAGACCCAGTACTTC. Protein sequence: CASRRQFQETQYF.

The rearrangement joins TRBV7-9 to TRBJ1-2; 7 bases are a match to TRBD1. The CDR3 extends over 15 amino acids. Germline loops: CDR1 SEHNR, CDR2 FQNEAQ (reference sequence). The V segment lost 5 bases and the J segment 6 bases; nucleotides outside the gene matches: 12. CDR3 protein: CASSILRDRKDGYTF. In DNA, the CDR3 is TGTGCCAGCAGCATTCTCCGGGACAGAAAGGATGGCTACACCTTC.

The rearrangement uses TRBV7-2 and TRBJ1-5; 7 bases match TRBD1. With V trimmed by 3 bases and J by 4 bases, 6 bases remained unmatched. Germline lookup yields CDR1 SGHTA and CDR2 FQGNSA. This CDR3 is built from 15 residues. The CDR3 DNA reads as TGTGCCAGCAGCTTCCGACAGGGTTGGAATCAGCCCCAGCATTTT. It encodes CASSFRQGWNQPQHF. Complete variable domain (other parts from reference TRBV7-2 and TRBJ1-5): GAGVSQSPSNKVTEKGKDVELRCDPISGHTALYWYRQSLGQGLEFLIYFQGNSAPDKSGLPSDRFSAERTGGSVSTLTIQRTQQEDSAVYLCASSFRQGWNQPQHFGDGTRLSIL.

V usage is TRBV7-8 and J usage is TRBJ1-4; a weak D match, TRBD1 (6 bases). The germline CDR1 and CDR2 sequences are SGHVS and FQNEAQ. V was trimmed by 5 bases and J by 8 bases, leaving 18 bases between them. CDR3 length: 15 amino acids. CDR3 sequence reads: CASSRFGTTGEKLFF. CDR3 nucleotide sequence: TGTGCCAGCAGCCGTTTTGGGACGACAGGCGAAAAACTGTTTTTT.

This clone was recorded a few times. V usage is TRBV9 and J usage is TRBJ2-3; no firm D call. This CDR3 spans 14 amino acids. Deletions cut 1 base from V and 10 bases from J, with 16 bases between. CDR1 and CDR2 from the germline V gene are SGDLS and YYNGEE. The chain's CDR3 is CASSVSSDPVAQYF. CDR3 coding DNA: TGTGCCAGCAGCGTATCAAGCGACCCCGTGGCGCAGTATTTT.

Here the CDR3 DNA reads TGCGCCAGCAGCTTGGAGGGGACTAGCGGCTTACAAGAGACCCAGTACTTC. Its protein product is CASSLEGTSGLQETQYF. The chain joins TRBV5-1 to TRBJ2-5, with 11 bases identical to TRBD2. J gave up 2 bases and V 0 bases, and 6 bases lay outside the gene matches. The CDR3 is 17 residues long. Germline lookup yields CDR1 SGHRS and CDR2 YFSETQ.

This chain links TRBV7-2 with TRBJ2-4; D may be TRBD2 (6 bases). The CDR3 covers 14 residues. Germline lookup yields CDR1 SGHTA and CDR2 FQGNSA. Trimming pared 1 base from V and 9 bases from J, leaving 13 bases between. CDR3 sequence: CASSLDAGQGIQYF. In nucleotides, the CDR3 is TGTGCCAGCAGCTTAGACGCGGGGCAGGGCATTCAGTACTTC.

V is TRBV5-6 and J is TRBJ1-2, with a possible D match to TRBD1 (6 bases). Germline V gene data show CDR1 as SGHDT and CDR2 as YYEEEE. The CDR3 spans 15 residues. Trimming shortened V by 4 bases and J by 4 bases, and 17 bases separated the two germline ends. The CDR3 reads CASSPRAGDIYGYTF. The CDR3, as DNA: TGTGCCAGCAGCCCGAGAGCAGGGGATATCTATGGCTACACCTTC.

V is TRBV27 and J is TRBJ2-1; 13 positions match TRBD2. The CDR3 loop spans 17 amino acids. Unmatched junction bases numbered 8, after V lost 4 bases and J lost 5 bases. Germline V gives CDR1 MNHEY, CDR2 SMNVEV (reference sequence). The CDR3 DNA sequence: TGTGCCAGCAGTTCGGGACTAGCGGGGAGTCGTGACAATGAGCAGTTCTTC. It is translated as CASSSGLAGSRDNEQFF.

The chain recombines TRBV6-2 or TRBV6-3 with TRBJ1-5, with 8 bases identical to TRBD1. From germline, CDR1 is MNHEY and CDR2 SVGEGT. The J segment lost 6 bases and the V segment lost 6 bases, leaving 10 bases of the junction unmatched. This CDR3 region has 15 residues. CDR3 protein: CASSITGGESQPQHF. The CDR3 DNA reads as TGTGCCAGCAGCATAACAGGGGGAGAAAGTCAGCCCCAGCATTTT.

The V call is TRBV7-9, the J call TRBJ2-5, with no clear D. Germline assignment: CDR1 SEHNR and CDR2 FQNEAQ (reference sequence). The CDR3 is 13 amino acids. V shed 1 base and J shed 2 bases, with 5 bases lying between them. The CDR3 region is CASSLVRQETQYF. CDR3 in DNA: TGTGCCAGCAGCTTAGTCAGACAAGAGACCCAGTACTTC.

The chain employs TRBV7-3 and TRBJ2-7; D is possibly TRBD1 (8 bases). Germline values: CDR1 SGHTA, CDR2 FQGTGA. With 5 bases removed from V and 4 bases from J, the gap between germline ends came to 18 bases. The CDR3 runs to 15 residues. The chain's CDR3 is CASSMGGTGVYEQYF. For the CDR3, the DNA is TGTGCCAGCAGCATGGGGGGGACAGGTGTATACGAGCAGTACTTC.

The chain couples TRBV7-2 to TRBJ1-6; D call uncertain. Trimming removed 3 bases from V and 7 bases from J, with 4 bases in between. Germline CDR1 is SGHTA and CDR2 is FQGNSA. The CDR3 extends over 12 amino acids. The CDR3 spells CASSLTNSPLHF. DNA for the CDR3: TGTGCCAGCAGCTTGACAAATTCACCCCTCCACTTT. Based on the CDR3 plus reference TRBV7-2 and TRBJ1-6, the full variable domain is GAGVSQSPSNKVTEKGKDVELRCDPISGHTALYWYRQSLGQGLEFLIYFQGNSAPDKSGLPSDRFSAERTGGSVSTLTIQRTQQEDSAVYLCASSLTNSPLHFGNGTRLTVT.